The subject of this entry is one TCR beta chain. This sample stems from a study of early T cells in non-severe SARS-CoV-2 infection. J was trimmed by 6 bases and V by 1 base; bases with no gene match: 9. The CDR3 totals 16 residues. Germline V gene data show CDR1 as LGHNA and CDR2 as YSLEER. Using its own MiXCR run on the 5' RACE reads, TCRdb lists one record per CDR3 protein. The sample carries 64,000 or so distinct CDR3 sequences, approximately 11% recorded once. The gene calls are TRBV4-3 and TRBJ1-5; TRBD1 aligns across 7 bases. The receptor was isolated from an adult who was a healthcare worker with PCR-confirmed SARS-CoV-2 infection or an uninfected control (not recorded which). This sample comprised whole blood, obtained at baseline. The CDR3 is CASSQGWPGGGQPQHF. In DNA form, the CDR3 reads TGCGCCAGCAGCCAAGGTTGGCCAGGGGGGGGTCAGCCCCAGCATTTT.